The clone carrying this T cell receptor beta chain has only a few counts. This record belongs to a study of T cell repertoires in cytomegalovirus infection. TCRdb re-called the reads through MiXCR, storing one row per CDR3 protein. The repertoire holds 200,000 or so distinct CDR3 sequences, with roughly a fifth as singletons. The CDR3 spans 14 residues. Between the trimmed V and J ends, which lost 4 bases and 6 bases, there was a span of 14 bases. The germline CDR1 and CDR2 sequences are MNHEY and SVGAGI. V is TRBV6-5 and J is TRBJ2-3; a weak D match, TRBD1 (7 bases). This TCR was recovered from a human donor in good health (CMV status not recorded). Some clones in this sample may be carry-over from other donors' samples. The sample taken for sequencing was PBMCs. The DNA of the CDR3 is TGTGCCAGCAGTTCGGCCAGGGGGAGGGATACGCAGTATTTT. Translation gives CASSSARGRDTQYF.